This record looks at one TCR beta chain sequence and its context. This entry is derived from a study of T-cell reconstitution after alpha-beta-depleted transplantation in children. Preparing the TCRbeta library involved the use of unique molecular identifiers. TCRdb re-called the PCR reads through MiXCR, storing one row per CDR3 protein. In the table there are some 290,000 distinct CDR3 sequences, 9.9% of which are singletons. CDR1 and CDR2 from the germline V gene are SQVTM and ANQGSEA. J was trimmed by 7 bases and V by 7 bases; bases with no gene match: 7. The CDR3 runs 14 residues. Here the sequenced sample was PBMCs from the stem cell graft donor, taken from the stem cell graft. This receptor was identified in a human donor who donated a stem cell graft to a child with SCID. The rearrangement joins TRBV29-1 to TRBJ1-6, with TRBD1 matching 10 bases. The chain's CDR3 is CSASGQGPNSPLHF. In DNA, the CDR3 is TGCAGCGCCTCGGGACAGGGGCCAAATTCACCCCTCCACTTT.